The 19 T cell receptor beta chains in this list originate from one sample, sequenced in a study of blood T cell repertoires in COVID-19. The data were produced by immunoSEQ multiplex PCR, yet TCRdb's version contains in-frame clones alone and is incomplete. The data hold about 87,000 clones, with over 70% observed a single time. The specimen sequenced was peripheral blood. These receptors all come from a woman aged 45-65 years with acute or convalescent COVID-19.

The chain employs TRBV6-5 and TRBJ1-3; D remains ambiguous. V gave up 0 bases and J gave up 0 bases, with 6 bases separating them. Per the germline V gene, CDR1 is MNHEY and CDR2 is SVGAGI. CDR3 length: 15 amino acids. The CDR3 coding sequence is TGTGCCAGCAGTTACTCTTCGGTCTCTGGAAACACCATATATTTT. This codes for CASSYSSVSGNTIYF.

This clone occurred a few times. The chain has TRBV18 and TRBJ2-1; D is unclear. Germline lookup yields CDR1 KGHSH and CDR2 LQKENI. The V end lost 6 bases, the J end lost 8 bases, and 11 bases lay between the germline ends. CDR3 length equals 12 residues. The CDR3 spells CASSLQFDEQFF. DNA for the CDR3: TGTGCCAGCTCCTTACAATTCGATGAGCAGTTCTTC.

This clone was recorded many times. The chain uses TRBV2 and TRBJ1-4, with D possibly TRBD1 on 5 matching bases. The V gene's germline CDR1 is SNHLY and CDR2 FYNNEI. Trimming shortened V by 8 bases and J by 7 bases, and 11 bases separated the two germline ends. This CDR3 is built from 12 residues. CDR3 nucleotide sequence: TGTGCCAGCTCGACAGTGGGTGAAAAACTGTTTTTT. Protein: CASSTVGEKLFF.

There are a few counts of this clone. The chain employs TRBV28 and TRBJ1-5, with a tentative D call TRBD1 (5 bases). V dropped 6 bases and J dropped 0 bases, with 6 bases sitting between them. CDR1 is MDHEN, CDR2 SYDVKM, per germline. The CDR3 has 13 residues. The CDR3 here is CASSQGSNQPQHF. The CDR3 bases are TGTGCCAGCAGCCAGGGTAGCAATCAGCCCCAGCATTTT.

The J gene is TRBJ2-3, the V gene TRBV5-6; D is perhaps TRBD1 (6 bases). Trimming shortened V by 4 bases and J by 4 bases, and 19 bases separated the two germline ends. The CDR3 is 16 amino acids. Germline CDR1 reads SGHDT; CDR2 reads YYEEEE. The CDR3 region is CASSLRDTEVSDTQYF. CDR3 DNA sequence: TGTGCCAGCAGCCTCCGGGACACCGAAGTATCAGATACGCAGTATTTT.

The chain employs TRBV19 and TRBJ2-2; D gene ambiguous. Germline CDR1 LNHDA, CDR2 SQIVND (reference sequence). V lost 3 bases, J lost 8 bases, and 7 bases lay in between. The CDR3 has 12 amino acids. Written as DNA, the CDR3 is TGTGCCAGTAGTATTGCAGGAGGGGAGCTGTTTTTT. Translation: CASSIAGGELFF.

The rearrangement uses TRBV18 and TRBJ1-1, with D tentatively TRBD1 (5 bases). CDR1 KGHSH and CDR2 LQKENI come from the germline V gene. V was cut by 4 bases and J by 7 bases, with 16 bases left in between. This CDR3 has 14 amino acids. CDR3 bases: TGTGCCAGCTCACTCGGGGGGTCGGGAGATGAAGCTTTCTTT. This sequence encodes CASSLGGSGDEAFF. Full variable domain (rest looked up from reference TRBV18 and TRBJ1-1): NAGVMQNPRHLVRRRGQEARLRCSPMKGHSHVYWYRQLPEEGLKFMVYLQKENIIDESGMPKERFSAEFPKEGPSILRIQQVVRGDSAAYFCASSLGGSGDEAFFGQGTRLTVV.

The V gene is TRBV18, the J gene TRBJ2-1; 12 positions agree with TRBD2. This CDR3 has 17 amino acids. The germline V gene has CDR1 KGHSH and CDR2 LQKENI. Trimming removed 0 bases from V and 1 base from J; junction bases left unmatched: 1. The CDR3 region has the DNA TGTGCCAGCTCACCACCGACTAGCGGGGGTTCCTACAATGAGCAGTTCTTC. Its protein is CASSPPTSGGSYNEQFF. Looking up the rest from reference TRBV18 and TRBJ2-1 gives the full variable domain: NAGVMQNPRHLVRRRGQEARLRCSPMKGHSHVYWYRQLPEEGLKFMVYLQKENIIDESGMPKERFSAEFPKEGPSILRIQQVVRGDSAAYFCASSPPTSGGSYNEQFFGPGTRLTVL.

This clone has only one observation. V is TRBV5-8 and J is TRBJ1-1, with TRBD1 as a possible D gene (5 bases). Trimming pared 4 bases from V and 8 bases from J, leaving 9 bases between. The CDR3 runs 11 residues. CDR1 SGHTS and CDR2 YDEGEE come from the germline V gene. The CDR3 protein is CASSRDFEAFF. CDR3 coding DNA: TGTGCCAGCAGCCGGGACTTCGAAGCTTTCTTT.

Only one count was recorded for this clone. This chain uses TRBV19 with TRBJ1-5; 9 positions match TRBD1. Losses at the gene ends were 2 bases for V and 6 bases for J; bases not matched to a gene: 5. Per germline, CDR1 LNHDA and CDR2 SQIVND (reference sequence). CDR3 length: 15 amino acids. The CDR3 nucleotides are TGTGCCAGTAGTATATTGGGACAGGGCGTTCAGCCCCAGCATTTT. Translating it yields CASSILGQGVQPQHF.

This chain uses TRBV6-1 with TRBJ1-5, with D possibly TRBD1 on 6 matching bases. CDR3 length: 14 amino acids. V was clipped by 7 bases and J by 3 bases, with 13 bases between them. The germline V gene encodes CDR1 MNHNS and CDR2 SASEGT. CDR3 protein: CASIFGQSNQPQHF. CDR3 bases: TGTGCCAGCATTTTTGGACAGTCCAATCAGCCCCAGCATTTT.

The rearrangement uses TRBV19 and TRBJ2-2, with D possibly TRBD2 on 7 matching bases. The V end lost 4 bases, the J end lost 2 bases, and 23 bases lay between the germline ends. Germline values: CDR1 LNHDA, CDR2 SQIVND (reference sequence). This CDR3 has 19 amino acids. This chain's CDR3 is CASSRGVGGARENTGELFF. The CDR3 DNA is TGTGCCAGTAGTAGGGGAGTTGGGGGGGCGCGAGAAAACACCGGGGAGCTGTTTTTT.

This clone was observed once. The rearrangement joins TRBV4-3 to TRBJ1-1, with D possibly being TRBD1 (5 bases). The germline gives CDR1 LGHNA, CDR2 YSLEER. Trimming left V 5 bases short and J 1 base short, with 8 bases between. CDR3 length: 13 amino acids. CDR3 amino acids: CASSSTGNTEAFF. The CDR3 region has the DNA TGCGCCAGCAGCTCTACAGGGAACACTGAAGCTTTCTTT.

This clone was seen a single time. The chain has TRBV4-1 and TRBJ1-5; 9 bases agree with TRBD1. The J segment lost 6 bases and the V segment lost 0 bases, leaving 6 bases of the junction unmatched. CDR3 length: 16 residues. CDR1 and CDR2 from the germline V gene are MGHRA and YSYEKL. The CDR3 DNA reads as TGCGCCAGCAGCCAAGATCGGGGACAGGGCGGTCAGCCCCAGCATTTT. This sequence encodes CASSQDRGQGGQPQHF.

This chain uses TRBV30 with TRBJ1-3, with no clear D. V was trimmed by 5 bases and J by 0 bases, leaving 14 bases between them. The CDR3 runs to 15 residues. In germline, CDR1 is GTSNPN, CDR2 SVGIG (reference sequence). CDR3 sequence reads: CAWGETVLSGNTIYF. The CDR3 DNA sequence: TGTGCCTGGGGGGAAACAGTCCTCTCTGGAAACACCATATATTTT.

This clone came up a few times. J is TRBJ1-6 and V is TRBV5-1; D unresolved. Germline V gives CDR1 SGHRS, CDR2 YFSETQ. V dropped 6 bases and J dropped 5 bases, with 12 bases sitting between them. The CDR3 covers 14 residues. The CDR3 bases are TGCGCCAGCAAACGGAGTCTGGATAATTCACCCCTCCACTTT. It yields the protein CASKRSLDNSPLHF.

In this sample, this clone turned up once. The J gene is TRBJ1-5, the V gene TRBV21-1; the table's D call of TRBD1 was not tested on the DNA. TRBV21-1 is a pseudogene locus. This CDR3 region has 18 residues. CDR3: CASGIIGDRYLSNQPQHF. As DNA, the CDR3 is TGTGCCAGCGGAATTATAGGGGACAGATATCTGAGCAATCAGCCCCAGCATTTT.

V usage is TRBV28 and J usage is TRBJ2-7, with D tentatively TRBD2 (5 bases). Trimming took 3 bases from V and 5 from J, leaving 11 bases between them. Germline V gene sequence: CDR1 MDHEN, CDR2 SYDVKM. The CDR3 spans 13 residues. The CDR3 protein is CASSLLGGHEQYF. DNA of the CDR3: TGTGCCAGCAGTTTGCTAGGAGGCCACGAGCAGTACTTC.

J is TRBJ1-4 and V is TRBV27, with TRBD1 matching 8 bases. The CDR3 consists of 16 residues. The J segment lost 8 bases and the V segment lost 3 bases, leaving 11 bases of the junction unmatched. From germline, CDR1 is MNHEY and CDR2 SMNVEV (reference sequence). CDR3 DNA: TGTGCCAGCAGTTTCTACAGGACAGGGTGGGGAGAAAAACTGTTTTTT. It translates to CASSFYRTGWGEKLFF.